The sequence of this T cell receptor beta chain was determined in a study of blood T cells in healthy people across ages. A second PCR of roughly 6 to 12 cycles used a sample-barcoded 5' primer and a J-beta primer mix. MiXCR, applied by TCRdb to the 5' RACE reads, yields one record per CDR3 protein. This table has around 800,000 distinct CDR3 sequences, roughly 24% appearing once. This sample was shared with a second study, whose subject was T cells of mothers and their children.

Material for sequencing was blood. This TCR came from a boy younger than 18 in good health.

The CDR3 loop reads CASSLDSGRSAFF. Written as DNA, the CDR3 is TGCGCCAGCAGCTTGGACTCTGGTCGGTCGGCTTTCTTT. The chain carries TRBV5-1 and TRBJ1-1, with D hard to call. The CDR3 extends over 13 amino acids. Looked up from germline, CDR1 is SGHRS and CDR2 is YFSETQ. Trimming removed 0 bases from V and 11 bases from J, with 14 bases in between.